This TCR beta chain was identified in a study of T cell changes during pregnancy in multiple sclerosis. Clones were sequenced by immunoSEQ multiplex PCR, and TCRdb holds only the in-frame ones, with some missing. Altogether more than 55,000 clones are present, about nine tenths being singletons, with the ten largest covering approximately 2%. Germline CDR1 MDHEN, CDR2 SYDVKM. V was pared by 4 bases and J by 3 bases, with 4 bases between. CDR3 length equals 11 residues. This receptor was obtained from a female donor with multiple sclerosis, enrolled in a pregnancy study. The sample consisted of peripheral blood, taken after pregnancy. V gene TRBV28 combines with J gene TRBJ2-7, with D hard to call. The CDR3 DNA is TGTGCCAGCAGTTCGTACTACGAGCAGTACTTC. It codes for CASSSYYEQYF.